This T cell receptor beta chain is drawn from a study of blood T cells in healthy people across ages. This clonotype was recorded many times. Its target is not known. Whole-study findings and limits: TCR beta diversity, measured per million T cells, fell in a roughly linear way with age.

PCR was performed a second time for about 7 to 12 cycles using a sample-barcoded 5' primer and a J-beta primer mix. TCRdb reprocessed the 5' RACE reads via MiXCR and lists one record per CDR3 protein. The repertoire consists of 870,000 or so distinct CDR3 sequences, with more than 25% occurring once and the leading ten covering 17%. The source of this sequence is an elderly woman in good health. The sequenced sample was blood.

The CDR3 loop is CASSSVGTGSYGYTF. The CDR3 bases are TGTGCCAGCAGCTCCGTTGGGACAGGGTCCTATGGCTACACCTTC. V gene TRBV7-6 combines with J gene TRBJ1-2; 9 positions agree with TRBD1. Germline trimming cut 4 bases from V and 4 bases from J; bases unmatched to any gene: 7. The CDR3 is 15 residues long. Germline CDR1 reads SGHVS; CDR2 reads FNYEAQ.